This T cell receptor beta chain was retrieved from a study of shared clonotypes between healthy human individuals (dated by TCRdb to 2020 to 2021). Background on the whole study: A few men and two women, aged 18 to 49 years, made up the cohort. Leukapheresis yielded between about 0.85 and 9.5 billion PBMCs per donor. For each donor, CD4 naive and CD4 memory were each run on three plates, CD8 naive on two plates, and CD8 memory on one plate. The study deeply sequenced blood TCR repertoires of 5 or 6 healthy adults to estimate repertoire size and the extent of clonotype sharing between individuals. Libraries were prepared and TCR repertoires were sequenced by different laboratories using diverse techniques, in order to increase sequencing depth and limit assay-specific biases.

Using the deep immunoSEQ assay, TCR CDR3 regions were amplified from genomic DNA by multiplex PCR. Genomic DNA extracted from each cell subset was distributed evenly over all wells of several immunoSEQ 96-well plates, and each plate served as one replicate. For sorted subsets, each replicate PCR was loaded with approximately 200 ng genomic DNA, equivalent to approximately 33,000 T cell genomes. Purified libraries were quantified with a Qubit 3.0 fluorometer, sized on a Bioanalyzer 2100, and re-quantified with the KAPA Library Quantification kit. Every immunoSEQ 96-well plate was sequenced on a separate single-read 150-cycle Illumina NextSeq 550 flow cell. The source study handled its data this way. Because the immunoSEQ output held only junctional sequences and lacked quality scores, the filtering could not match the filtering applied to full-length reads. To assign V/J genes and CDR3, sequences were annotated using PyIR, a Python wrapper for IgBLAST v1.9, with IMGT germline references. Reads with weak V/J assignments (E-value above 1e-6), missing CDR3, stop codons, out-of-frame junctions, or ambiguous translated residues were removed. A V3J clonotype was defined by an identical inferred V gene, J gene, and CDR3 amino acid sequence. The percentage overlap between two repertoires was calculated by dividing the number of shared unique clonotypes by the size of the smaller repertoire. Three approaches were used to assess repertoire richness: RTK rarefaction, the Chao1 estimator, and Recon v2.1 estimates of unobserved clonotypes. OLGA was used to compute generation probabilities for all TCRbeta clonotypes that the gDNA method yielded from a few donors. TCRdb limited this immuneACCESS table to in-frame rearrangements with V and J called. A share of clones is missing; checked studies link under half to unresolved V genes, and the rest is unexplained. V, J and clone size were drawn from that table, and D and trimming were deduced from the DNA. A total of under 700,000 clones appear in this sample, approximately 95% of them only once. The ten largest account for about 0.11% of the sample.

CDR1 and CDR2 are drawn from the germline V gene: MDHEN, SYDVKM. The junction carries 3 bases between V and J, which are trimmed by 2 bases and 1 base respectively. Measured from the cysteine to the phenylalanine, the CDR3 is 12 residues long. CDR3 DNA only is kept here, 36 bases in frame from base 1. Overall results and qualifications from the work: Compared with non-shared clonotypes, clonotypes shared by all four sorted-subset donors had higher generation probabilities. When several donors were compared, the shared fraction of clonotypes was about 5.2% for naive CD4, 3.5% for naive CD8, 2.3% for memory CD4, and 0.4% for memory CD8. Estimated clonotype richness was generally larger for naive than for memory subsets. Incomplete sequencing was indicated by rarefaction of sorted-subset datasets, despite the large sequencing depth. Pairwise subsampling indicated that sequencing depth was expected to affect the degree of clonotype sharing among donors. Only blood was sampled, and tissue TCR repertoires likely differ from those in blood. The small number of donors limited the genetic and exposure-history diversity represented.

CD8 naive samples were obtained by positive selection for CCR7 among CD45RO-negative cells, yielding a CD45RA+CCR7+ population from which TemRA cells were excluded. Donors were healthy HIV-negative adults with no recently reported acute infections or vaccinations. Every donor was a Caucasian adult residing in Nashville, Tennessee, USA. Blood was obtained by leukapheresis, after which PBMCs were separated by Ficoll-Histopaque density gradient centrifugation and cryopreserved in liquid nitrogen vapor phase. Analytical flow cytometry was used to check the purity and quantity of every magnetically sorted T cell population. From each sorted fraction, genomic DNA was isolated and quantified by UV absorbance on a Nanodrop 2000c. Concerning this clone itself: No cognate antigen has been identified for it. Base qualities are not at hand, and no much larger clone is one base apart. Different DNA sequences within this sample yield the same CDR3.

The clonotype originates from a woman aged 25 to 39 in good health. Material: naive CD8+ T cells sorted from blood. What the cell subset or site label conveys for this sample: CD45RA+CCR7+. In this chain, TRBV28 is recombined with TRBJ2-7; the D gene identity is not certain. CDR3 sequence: CASSLQSYEQYF. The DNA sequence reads TGTGCCAGCAGTTTACAATCCTACGAGCAGTACTTC.